This TCR beta chain was sequenced for a study of blood T cell repertoires in COVID-19. The overall study: Specimens from acute and convalescent COVID-19 originated in the United States, Italy and Spain. Sources were T cells, B-cell-depleted T cells, or PBMCs; the material itself was cDNA or gDNA.

V was shortened by 3 bases and J by 6 bases, with 16 bases between the two germline ends. Germline-derived CDR1 and CDR2 are SGHNT and YYREEE (reference sequence). CDR3 size: 14 residues. As processed by the authors: For nucleated cells, counts were estimated from reference gene primer amplification. Sequencing used immunoSEQ multiplex PCR; TCRdb keeps in-frame clones, though not all of them. The V and J calls and clone size were taken over from that table, and D and trimming were inferred from the DNA. Among around 100,000 clones listed, 90% were seen once. Sequences were obtained from peripheral blood. This TCR came from a man aged 45-60 years with acute or convalescent COVID-19. The V call is TRBV5-4, the J call TRBJ2-7, with a possible D match to TRBD2 (5 bases). CDR3 sequence: CASSSPDSPAEQYF. The CDR3 DNA follows: TGTGCCAGCAGCTCCCCGGACTCCCCGGCCGAGCAGTACTTC.